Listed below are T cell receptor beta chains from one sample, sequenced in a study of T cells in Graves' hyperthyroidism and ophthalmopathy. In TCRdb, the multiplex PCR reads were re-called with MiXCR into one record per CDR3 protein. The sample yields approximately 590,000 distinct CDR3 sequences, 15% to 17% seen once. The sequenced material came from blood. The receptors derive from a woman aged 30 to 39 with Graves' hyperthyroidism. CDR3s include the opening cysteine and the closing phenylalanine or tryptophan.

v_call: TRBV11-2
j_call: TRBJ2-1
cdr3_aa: CASSLAGGPGSYNEQFF

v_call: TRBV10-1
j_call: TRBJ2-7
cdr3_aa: CASSESGTPQFYEQYF

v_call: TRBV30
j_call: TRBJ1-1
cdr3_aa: CAWVWDRANTEAFF

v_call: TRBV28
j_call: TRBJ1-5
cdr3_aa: CASRPGTGGYQPQHF

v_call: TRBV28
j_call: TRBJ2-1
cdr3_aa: CASTPPTGTGDNEQFF

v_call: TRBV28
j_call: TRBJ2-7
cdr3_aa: CASSNVGGIEQYF

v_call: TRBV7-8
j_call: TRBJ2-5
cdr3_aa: CASSALPTSRETQYF

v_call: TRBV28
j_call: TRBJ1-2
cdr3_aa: CASTPSDKAYGYTF

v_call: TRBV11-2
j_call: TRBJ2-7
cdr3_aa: CASSLWETGSSYEQYF

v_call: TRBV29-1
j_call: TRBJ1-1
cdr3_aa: CSVEEMGALEAFF

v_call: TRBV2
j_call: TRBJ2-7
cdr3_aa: CASRFSLYEQYF

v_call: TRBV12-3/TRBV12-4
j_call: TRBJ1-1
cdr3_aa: CASSLSSRSRDTEAFF

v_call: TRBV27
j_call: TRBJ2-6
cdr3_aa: CASSLFGFSSGANVLTF

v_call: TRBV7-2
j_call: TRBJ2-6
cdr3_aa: CASSLYDRGDSGANVLTF

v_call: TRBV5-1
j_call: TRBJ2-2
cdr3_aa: CASSLGGTANTGELFF

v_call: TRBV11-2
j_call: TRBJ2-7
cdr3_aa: CASSSDLGTGPYEQYF

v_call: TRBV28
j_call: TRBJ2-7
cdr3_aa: CASRDRAPTYEQYF